One sample yielded the 30 T cell receptor beta chains listed below, sequenced in a study of blood T cell repertoires in COVID-19. TCRdb's copy holds only in-frame clones and misses some; the assay was immunoSEQ multiplex PCR. The sample lists around 31,000 clones; 80% to 90% were seen once. Source material: peripheral blood. The source of these receptors is a man at least 80 years old with acute or convalescent COVID-19.

This chain joins TRBV7-9 and TRBJ1-4, with D tentatively TRBD1 (6 bases). Looked up from germline, CDR1 is SEHNR and CDR2 is FQNEAQ (reference sequence). Deletions cut 4 bases from V and 8 bases from J, with 14 bases between. The CDR3 runs 14 residues. CDR3 protein: CASSSTTGLEKLFF. The DNA of the CDR3 is TGTGCCAGCAGCTCAACGACAGGTCTGGAAAAACTGTTTTTT.

This clone has a single count. The chain employs TRBV19 and TRBJ1-1; D might be TRBD1 (6 bases). The V gene's germline CDR1 is LNHDA and CDR2 SQIVND (reference sequence). The CDR3 totals 14 residues. Between the trimmed V and J ends, which lost 1 base and 6 bases, there was a span of 12 bases. CDR3 region: CASSIGLGGPEAFF. In DNA form, the CDR3 reads TGTGCCAGTAGTATAGGGTTGGGGGGGCCTGAAGCTTTCTTT.

The V gene is TRBV7-3, the J gene TRBJ2-4; 11 bases agree with TRBD2. CDR1 SGHTA and CDR2 FQGTGA come from the germline V gene. J gave up 15 bases and V 5 bases, and 9 bases lay outside the gene matches. This CDR3 has 13 amino acids. The CDR3 region is CASSPTTSGVRYF. The CDR3 coding sequence is TGTGCCAGCAGCCCAACGACTAGCGGGGTTCGGTACTTC. Based on the CDR3 plus reference TRBV7-3 and TRBJ2-4, the full variable domain is GAGVSQTPSNKVTEKGKYVELRCDPISGHTALYWYRQSLGQGPEFLIYFQGTGAADDSGLPNDRFFAVRPEGSVSTLKIQRTERGDSAVYLCASSPTTSGVRYFGAGTRLSVL.

This chain links TRBV3-1 (or the pseudogene TRBV3-2) with TRBJ1-5; TRBD1 aligns across 9 bases. V was clipped by 1 base and J by 2 bases; unmatched bases: 0. Germline CDR1 reads LGHDT; CDR2 reads YNNKEL (reference sequence). The CDR3 covers 15 residues. The CDR3: CASSQGTGGNQPQHF. The CDR3, as DNA: TGTGCCAGCAGCCAAGGGACAGGGGGCAATCAGCCCCAGCATTTT.

CDR3 in DNA: TGTGCCAGCAGGGACACTGAGTGGGGTGAAAAACTGTTTTTT. Protein: CASRDTEWGEKLFF. This chain joins TRBV5-5 and TRBJ1-4; D is possibly TRBD1 (5 bases). Deletions cut 5 bases from V and 7 bases from J, with 15 bases between. Germline loops: CDR1 SGHKS, CDR2 YYEKEE (reference sequence). The CDR3 contains 14 residues.

The chain has TRBV5-1 and TRBJ1-1, with TRBD1 matching 10 bases. Germline assignment: CDR1 SGHRS and CDR2 YFSETQ. The CDR3 consists of 15 residues. The J segment lost 3 bases and the V segment lost 0 bases, leaving 2 bases of the junction unmatched. The CDR3 DNA is TGCGCCAGCAGCTTGGGACAGGGGGCATACACTGAAGCTTTCTTT. Translation: CASSLGQGAYTEAFF.

This clone was counted a single time. V is TRBV9 and J is TRBJ2-1; D unclear. The CDR3 has 16 amino acids. V dropped 3 bases and J dropped 0 bases, with 13 bases sitting between them. Germline values: CDR1 SGDLS, CDR2 YYNGEE. The CDR3 bases are TGTGCCAGCAGCGCCTACCCTCCTAGCTCCTACAATGAGCAGTTCTTC. Translation gives CASSAYPPSSYNEQFF.

CDR3 bases: TGTGCCAGCAGTTTTCTAGGGTCTAGCGGTACGCAGTATTTT. The encoded protein is CASSFLGSSGTQYF. The rearrangement uses TRBV28 and TRBJ2-3; 7 nucleotides match TRBD2. Germline V gene lookup returns CDR1 MDHEN and CDR2 SYDVKM. This CDR3 contains 14 residues. Trimming cost V 3 bases and J 8 bases; bases outside gene matches: 8. Using reference TRBV28 and TRBJ2-3 for the parts outside the CDR3, the full variable domain is DVKVTQSSRYLVKRTGEKVFLECVQDMDHENMFWYRQDPGLGLRLIYFSYDVKMKEKGDIPEGYSVSREKKERFSLILESASTNQTSMYLCASSFLGSSGTQYFGPGTRLTVL.

This rearrangement joins TRBV5-1 to TRBJ1-3; the D is unclear. The CDR3 runs 15 residues. Trimming removed 0 bases from V and 0 bases from J, with 7 bases in between. Germline V gives CDR1 SGHRS, CDR2 YFSETQ. The CDR3 DNA is TGCGCCAGCAGCTTGGTAGAGAGCTCTGGAAACACCATATATTTT. This codes for CASSLVESSGNTIYF. Full variable domain (remainder filled in from reference TRBV5-1 and TRBJ1-3): KAGVTQTPRYLIKTRGQQVTLSCSPISGHRSVSWYQQTPGQGLQFLFEYFSETQRNKGNFPGRFSGRQFSNSRSEMNVSTLELGDSALYLCASSLVESSGNTIYFGEGSWLTVV.

The rearrangement links TRBV7-3 to TRBJ2-3; D is perhaps TRBD1 (5 bases). V shed 1 base and J shed 4 bases, with 9 bases lying between them. Germline V gene sequence: CDR1 SGHTA, CDR2 FQGTGA. This CDR3 has 14 residues. The CDR3: CASSLRGWADTQYF. CDR3 DNA: TGTGCCAGCAGCTTAAGGGGCTGGGCAGATACGCAGTATTTT.

This clone was observed once. This chain joins TRBV3-1 (or the pseudogene TRBV3-2) and TRBJ2-5; tentative D call: TRBD2 (5 bases). V lost 3 bases to trimming and J lost 5 bases, with 10 bases between them. The CDR3 is 13 residues long. CDR1 is LGHDT and CDR2 is YNNKEL in the germline V gene (reference sequence). Written as DNA, the CDR3 is TGTGCCAGCAGCCACGCGGGTTCCGAGACCCAGTACTTC. This sequence encodes CASSHAGSETQYF.

The rearrangement joins TRBV18 to TRBJ1-1; the match to TRBD1 covers 8 bases. Germline CDR1 KGHSH, CDR2 LQKENI. CDR3 length: 15 residues. V dropped 3 bases and J dropped 0; count of bases not matched to a gene: 3. The CDR3 region is CASSPTGDMNTEAFF. The CDR3 bases are TGTGCCAGCTCACCGACAGGGGACATGAACACTGAAGCTTTCTTT.

The rearrangement joins TRBV6-1 to TRBJ1-2, with TRBD1 identical over 9 bases. Germline V gene sequence: CDR1 MNHNS, CDR2 SASEGT. This CDR3 is built from 15 residues. V lost 0 bases and J lost 4; bases outside the gene matches: 3. CDR3 sequence reads: CASSEAGTGSYGYTF. For the CDR3, the DNA is TGTGCCAGCAGTGAAGCGGGGACAGGGTCCTATGGCTACACCTTC.

This clone was recorded only once. The rearrangement uses TRBV18 and TRBJ2-5; D is perhaps TRBD1 (6 bases). The CDR3 runs 14 residues. Trimming removed 1 base at V and 5 bases at J, with 11 bases between. CDR1 is KGHSH and CDR2 is LQKENI in the germline V gene. CDR3 region: CASSPRQGSETQYF. The CDR3, as DNA: TGTGCCAGCTCACCACGGCAGGGGAGCGAGACCCAGTACTTC.

This clone appeared a few times. The V and J genes are TRBV2 and TRBJ1-6, with TRBD1 identical over 7 bases. The V segment lost 7 bases and the J segment 5 bases; nucleotides outside the gene matches: 8. This CDR3 is built from 15 residues. CDR1 and CDR2 from the germline V gene are SNHLY and FYNNEI. The CDR3 loop reads CASTGQLGDNSPLHF. In DNA, the CDR3 is TGTGCCAGCACGGGACAGTTAGGGGATAATTCACCCCTCCACTTT.

The rearrangement uses TRBV3-1 (or the pseudogene TRBV3-2) and TRBJ1-1; 8 bases are shared with TRBD1. CDR1 is LGHDT, CDR2 YNNKEL, per germline (reference sequence). The CDR3 extends over 14 amino acids. J gave up 4 bases and V 8 bases, and 9 bases lay outside the gene matches. This CDR3 is CASSQFTGGTEAFF. The CDR3 coding sequence is TGTGCCAGCTCCCAATTTACAGGGGGCACTGAAGCTTTCTTT.

The V call is TRBV11-2, the J call TRBJ2-3; 14 bases line up with TRBD2. The germline V gene encodes CDR1 SGHAT and CDR2 FQNNGV. Trimming cost V 5 bases and J 3 bases; bases outside gene matches: 4. The CDR3 extends over 16 amino acids. The CDR3 DNA sequence: TGTGCCAGCAGCCGGACTAGCGGGGGGCTAACAGATACGCAGTATTTT. Translated: CASSRTSGGLTDTQYF.

This clone was seen only once. This sequence joins TRBV4-2 and TRBJ2-7; TRBD1 might be the D (6 bases). Trimming pared 3 bases from V and 5 bases from J, leaving 11 bases between. CDR1 is LGHNA, CDR2 YNFKEQ, per germline. The CDR3 consists of 13 residues. This chain's CDR3 is CASSHQTGDEQYF. Written as DNA, the CDR3 is TGTGCCAGCAGCCATCAGACAGGCGACGAGCAGTACTTC.

The CDR3 loop is CASSAGQGSYGYTF. The CDR3 coding sequence is TGTGCCAGCAGCGCCGGACAGGGGTCGTATGGCTACACCTTC. V and J are TRBV7-8 and TRBJ1-2; 9 bases fit TRBD1. Germline V gene lookup returns CDR1 SGHVS and CDR2 FQNEAQ. This CDR3 region has 14 residues. Trimming took 5 bases from V and 5 from J; bases not matched to a gene: 6. Full variable domain (missing parts from reference TRBV7-8 and TRBJ1-2): GAGVSQSPRYKVAKRGQDVALRCDPISGHVSLFWYQQALGQGPEFLTYFQNEAQLDKSGLPSDRFFAERPEGSVSTLKIQRTQQEDSAVYLCASSAGQGSYGYTFGSGTRLTVV.

V usage is TRBV4-2 and J usage is TRBJ1-2; D not resolved. V lost 0 bases and J 8 bases, leaving 16 bases between the germline ends. The CDR3 consists of 15 residues. Germline V gene sequence: CDR1 LGHNA, CDR2 YNFKEQ. CDR3 region: CASSQDPTGVRGYTF. DNA for the CDR3: TGTGCCAGCAGCCAAGACCCGACCGGGGTTAGAGGCTACACCTTC.

The chain recombines TRBV28 with TRBJ2-3, with 8 bases identical to TRBD2. CDR3 size: 14 residues. With V trimmed by 6 bases and J by 6 bases, 8 bases remained unmatched. Germline lookup yields CDR1 MDHEN and CDR2 SYDVKM. The CDR3 DNA reads TGTGCCAGCAGCTGGGTGTCGGGGGGGGATACGCAGTATTTT. Its translation is CASSWVSGGDTQYF.

This chain joins TRBV6-5 and TRBJ1-1; no clear D gene. The germline V and J ends were trimmed by 5 bases and 2 bases, with 15 bases remaining between them. Germline V gives CDR1 MNHEY, CDR2 SVGAGI. The CDR3 is 15 residues long. The CDR3 DNA is TGTGCCAGCAGTCCCCTTCAGCGGCAAAACACTGAAGCTTTCTTT. Residues: CASSPLQRQNTEAFF.

The chain uses TRBV7-8 and TRBJ2-7; D might be TRBD2 (6 bases). The CDR3 consists of 16 residues. V was trimmed by 7 bases and J by 2 bases, leaving 21 bases between them. Germline CDR1 is SGHVS and CDR2 is FQNEAQ. CDR3 sequence: CASTLARQGRTYEQYF. As DNA, the CDR3 is TGTGCCAGCACCCTAGCGCGCCAGGGAAGGACCTACGAGCAGTACTTC.

This chain joins TRBV5-1 and TRBJ2-5; 9 bases fit TRBD1. This CDR3 spans 15 amino acids. With 4 bases clipped from V and 5 bases from J, the junction kept 9 bases outside the gene matches. In germline, CDR1 is SGHRS, CDR2 YFSETQ. The CDR3 DNA sequence: TGCGCCAGCAGCCTCACAGGGGGCAACCGGGAGACCCAGTACTTC. Its translation is CASSLTGGNRETQYF.

This chain joins TRBV7-2 and TRBJ2-7; TRBD1 might be the D (6 bases). CDR1 is SGHTA and CDR2 is FQGNSA in the germline V gene. Trimming took 7 bases from V and 0 from J, leaving 13 bases between them. CDR3 size: 14 residues. CDR3 nucleotide sequence: TGTGCCAGCACCTTCAACAGGGACTCCTACGAGCAGTACTTC. Residues: CASTFNRDSYEQYF.

This chain uses TRBV19 with TRBJ1-5; D gene uncertain. Per the germline V gene, CDR1 is LNHDA and CDR2 is SQIVND (reference sequence). This CDR3 has 12 residues. V dropped 1 base and J dropped 9 bases, with 7 bases sitting between them. The CDR3 region is CASSIGSRPQHF. The CDR3 DNA sequence: TGTGCCAGTAGTATAGGTTCCCGGCCCCAGCATTTT.

This clone was found once. The chain combines TRBV2 with TRBJ2-7; TRBD1 might be the D (7 bases). Trimming pared 10 bases from V and 3 bases from J, leaving 19 bases between. The CDR3 extends over 14 amino acids. From germline, CDR1 is SNHLY and CDR2 FYNNEI. The CDR3 sequence: CATAEGAGSYEQYF. The CDR3 DNA reads as TGTGCCACCGCGGAGGGGGCAGGAAGCTACGAGCAGTACTTC.

This sequence joins TRBV6-5 and TRBJ2-7, with 9 bases identical to TRBD1. The V gene end was trimmed by 8 bases and the J gene end by 3 bases; junction bases not matched to a gene: 2. Germline lookup yields CDR1 MNHEY and CDR2 SVGAGI. CDR3 length: 12 amino acids. The CDR3 bases are TGTGCCAGCCTGGGACAGGGCTACGAGCAGTACTTC. Amino acids: CASLGQGYEQYF.

This rearrangement joins TRBV10-3 to TRBJ2-3; D possibly corresponds to TRBD1 (6 bases). The germline gives CDR1 ENHRY, CDR2 SYGVKD. The CDR3 is 15 amino acids. Trimming removed 6 bases from V and 5 bases from J, with 18 bases in between. CDR3 amino acids: CAISPQQGSIDTQYF. In DNA form, the CDR3 reads TGTGCCATCAGCCCCCAGCAGGGGAGTATAGATACGCAGTATTTT.

V usage is TRBV27 and J usage is TRBJ1-5; 7 nucleotides align to TRBD1. Germline V lookup: CDR1 MNHEY, CDR2 SMNVEV (reference sequence). The CDR3 length is 15 residues. V trimming: 3 bases; J trimming: 2 bases; junction bases outside the gene matches: 4. This CDR3 is CASSFRQGGNQPQHF. In DNA form, the CDR3 reads TGTGCCAGCAGTTTTAGACAGGGAGGCAATCAGCCCCAGCATTTT.